This TCR beta chain was identified during a study of blood T cells in healthy people across ages. Overall study findings and caveats: Fewer expanded clones and more diversity marked long-lived versus aged donors.

Then a second PCR, running about 7 to 11 cycles, was carried out with a sample-barcoded 5' primer and a J-beta primer mix. Each cDNA molecule was tagged by a template-switch adaptor with 12 random nucleotides. TCRdb passed the 5' RACE reads through MiXCR, listing each CDR3 protein once. The data hold 890,000 or so distinct CDR3 sequences, with 55% to 65% observed a single time. On this clonotype itself: What it binds is unknown.

Total RNA was extracted at no less than 5.5 micrograms per sample. The sequence came from a man between 25 and 39 years old in good health. What was sequenced was blood.

The CDR3 sequence is CASSPTSRPGANVLTF. The DNA for the CDR3 is TGTGCCAGCAGCCCGACGAGCCGACCCGGGGCCAACGTCCTGACTTTC. The J gene is TRBJ2-6, the V gene TRBV9; no reliable D call. The germline V and J ends were trimmed by 4 bases and 4 bases, with 15 bases remaining between them. This CDR3 has 16 residues. The germline CDR1 and CDR2 sequences are SGDLS and YYNGEE.